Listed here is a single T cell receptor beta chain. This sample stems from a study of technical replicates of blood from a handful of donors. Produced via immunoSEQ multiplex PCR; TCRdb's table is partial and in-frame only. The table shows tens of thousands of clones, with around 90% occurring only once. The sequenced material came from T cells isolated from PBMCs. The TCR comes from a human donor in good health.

Here the CDR3 DNA reads TGTGCCAGTAGTATTGTCGACCTAGCCTACGAGCAGTACTTC. The encoded protein is CASSIVDLAYEQYF. The gene calls are TRBV19 and TRBJ2-7; D is unresolved. Germline V gene data show CDR1 as LNHDA and CDR2 as SQIVND (reference sequence). This CDR3 region has 14 residues. V was clipped by 3 bases and J by 2 bases, with 11 bases between them.